The source of this TCR beta chain is a study of monozygotic twins with inflammatory bowel disease. To note about this clonotype: The antigen remains undetermined.

TCRdb reprocessed the 5' RACE reads and keeps a single row for each CDR3 protein, giving no DNA. This sample's table reports around 450,000 distinct CDR3 sequences. Regarding the study as a whole: A distinction between different T cell subtypes was not possible. IBD patients carried less diverse TCRbeta repertoires (inverse Simpson) than healthy co-twins.

The length of the CDR3 is 14 residues. Germline lookup yields CDR1 SGHDT and CDR2 YYEEEE. The chain couples TRBV5-6 to TRBJ2-5. The sample consisted of blood. The receptor comes from a human donor with ulcerative colitis or Crohn's disease, or a healthy co-twin of an affected twin (not recorded which). The CDR3 sequence: CASSLDVFQETQYF.